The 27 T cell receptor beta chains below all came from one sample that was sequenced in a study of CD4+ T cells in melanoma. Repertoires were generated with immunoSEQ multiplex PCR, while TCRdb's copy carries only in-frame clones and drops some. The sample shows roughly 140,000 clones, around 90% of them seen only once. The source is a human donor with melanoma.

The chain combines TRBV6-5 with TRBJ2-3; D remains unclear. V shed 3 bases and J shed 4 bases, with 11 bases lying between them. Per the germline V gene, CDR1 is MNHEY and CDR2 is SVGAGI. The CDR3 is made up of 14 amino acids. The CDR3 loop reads CASSYQAVPDTQYF. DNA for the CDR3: TGTGCCAGCAGTTATCAGGCGGTCCCAGATACGCAGTATTTT.

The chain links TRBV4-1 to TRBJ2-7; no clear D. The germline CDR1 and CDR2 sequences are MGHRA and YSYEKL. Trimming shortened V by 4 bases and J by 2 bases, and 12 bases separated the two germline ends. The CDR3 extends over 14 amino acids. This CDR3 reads CASSLSRSAYEQYF. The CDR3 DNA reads TGCGCCAGCAGCCTGTCCCGAAGTGCCTACGAGCAGTACTTC.

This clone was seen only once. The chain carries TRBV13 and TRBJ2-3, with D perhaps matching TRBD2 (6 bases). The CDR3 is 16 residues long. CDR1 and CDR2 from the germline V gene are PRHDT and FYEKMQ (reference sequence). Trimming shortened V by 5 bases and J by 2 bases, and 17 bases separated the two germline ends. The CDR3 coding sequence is TGTGCCAGCAGCCACCCGGGACTTTCGGACACAGATACGCAGTATTTT. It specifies CASSHPGLSDTDTQYF.

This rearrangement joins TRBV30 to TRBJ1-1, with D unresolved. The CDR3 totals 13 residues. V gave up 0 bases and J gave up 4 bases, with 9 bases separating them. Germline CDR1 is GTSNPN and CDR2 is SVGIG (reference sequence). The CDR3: CAWSVGVVTEAFF. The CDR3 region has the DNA TGTGCCTGGAGTGTTGGGGTGGTCACTGAAGCTTTCTTT.

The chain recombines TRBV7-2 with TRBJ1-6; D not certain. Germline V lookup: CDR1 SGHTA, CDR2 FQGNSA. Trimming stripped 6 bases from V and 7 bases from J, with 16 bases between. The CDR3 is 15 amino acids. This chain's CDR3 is CASSLTKGGNSPLHF. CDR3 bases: TGTGCCAGCAGTCTTACAAAGGGTGGCAATTCACCCCTCCACTTT.

Here the CDR3 reads CASSYRSGGYEQYF. For the CDR3, the DNA is TGTGCCAGCAGTTACAGGTCCGGGGGGTACGAGCAGTACTTC. The chain recombines TRBV6-5 with TRBJ2-7; 7 bases are shared with TRBD2. Germline V gene sequence: CDR1 MNHEY, CDR2 SVGAGI. V shed 2 bases and J 4 bases; nucleotides not matched to a gene: 5. The CDR3 covers 14 residues.

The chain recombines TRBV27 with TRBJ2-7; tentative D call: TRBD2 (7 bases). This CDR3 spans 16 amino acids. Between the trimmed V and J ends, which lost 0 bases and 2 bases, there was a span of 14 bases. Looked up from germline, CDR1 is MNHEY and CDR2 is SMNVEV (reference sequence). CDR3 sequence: CASSLSRGGTPYEQYF. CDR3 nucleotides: TGTGCCAGCAGTTTATCTCGCGGGGGCACCCCCTACGAGCAGTACTTC.

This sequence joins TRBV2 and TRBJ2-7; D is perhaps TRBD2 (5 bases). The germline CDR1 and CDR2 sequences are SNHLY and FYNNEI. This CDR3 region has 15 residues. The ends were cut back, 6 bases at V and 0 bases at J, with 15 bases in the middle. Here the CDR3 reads CASRDTGIYSYEQYF. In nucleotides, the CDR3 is TGTGCCAGCAGGGATACCGGGATCTACTCCTACGAGCAGTACTTC.

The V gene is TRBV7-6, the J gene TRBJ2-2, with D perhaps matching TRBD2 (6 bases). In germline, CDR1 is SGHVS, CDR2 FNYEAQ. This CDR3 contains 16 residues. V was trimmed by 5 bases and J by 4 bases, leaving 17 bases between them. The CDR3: CASSQVLAGSTGELFF. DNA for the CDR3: TGTGCCAGCAGCCAAGTCTTGGCGGGGTCCACCGGGGAGCTGTTTTTT.

CDR3 region: CSVESWVGGEQYF. DNA of the CDR3: TGCAGCGTTGAATCGTGGGTTGGCGGCGAGCAGTACTTC. The V call is TRBV29-1, the J call TRBJ2-7; the D is unclear. This CDR3 has 13 residues. Trimming removed 2 bases from V and 6 bases from J, with 14 bases in between. Germline assignment: CDR1 SQVTM and CDR2 ANQGSEA.

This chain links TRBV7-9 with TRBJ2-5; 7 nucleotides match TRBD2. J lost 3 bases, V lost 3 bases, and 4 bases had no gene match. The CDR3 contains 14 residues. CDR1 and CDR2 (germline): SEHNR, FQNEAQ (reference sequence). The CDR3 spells CASSLGLSKETQYF. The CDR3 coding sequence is TGTGCCAGCAGCTTGGGACTATCAAAAGAGACCCAGTACTTC.

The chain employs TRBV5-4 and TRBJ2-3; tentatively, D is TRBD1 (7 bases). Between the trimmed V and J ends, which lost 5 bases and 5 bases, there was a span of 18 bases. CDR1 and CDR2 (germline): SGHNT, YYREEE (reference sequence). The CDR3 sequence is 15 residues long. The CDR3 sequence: CASRRDSREGDTQYF. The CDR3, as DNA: TGTGCCAGCAGGCGGGACAGCCGAGAGGGAGATACGCAGTATTTT.

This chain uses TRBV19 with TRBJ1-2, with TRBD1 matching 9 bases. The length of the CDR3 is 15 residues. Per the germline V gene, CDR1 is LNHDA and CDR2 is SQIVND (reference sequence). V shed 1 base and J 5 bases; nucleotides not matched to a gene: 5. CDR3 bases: TGTGCCAGTAGTATAGGCGGGACAGGGTCATATGGCTACACCTTC. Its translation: CASSIGGTGSYGYTF. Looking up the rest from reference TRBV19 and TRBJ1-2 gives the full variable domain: DGGITQSPKYLFRKEGQNVTLSCEQNLNHDAMYWYRQDPGQGLRLIYYSQIVNDFQKGDIAEGYSVSREKKESFPLTVTSAQKNPTAFYLCASSIGGTGSYGYTFGSGTRLTVV.

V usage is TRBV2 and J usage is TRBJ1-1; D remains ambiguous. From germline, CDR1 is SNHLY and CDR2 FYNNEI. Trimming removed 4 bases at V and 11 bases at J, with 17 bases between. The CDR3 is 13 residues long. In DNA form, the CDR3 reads TGTGCCAGCAGTGTTCGCCCGCAATTGTTGGCTTTCTTT. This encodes CASSVRPQLLAFF. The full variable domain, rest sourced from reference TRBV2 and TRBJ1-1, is EPEVTQTPSHQVTQMGQEVILRCVPISNHLYFYWYRQILGQKVEFLVSFYNNEISEKSEIFDDQFSVERPDGSNFTLKIRSTKLEDSAMYFCASSVRPQLLAFFGQGTRLTVV.

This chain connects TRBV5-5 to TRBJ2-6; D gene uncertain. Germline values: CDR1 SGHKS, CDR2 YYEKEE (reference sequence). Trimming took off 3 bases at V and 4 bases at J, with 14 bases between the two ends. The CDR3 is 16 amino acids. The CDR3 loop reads CASSWYTGRGANVLTF. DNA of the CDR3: TGTGCCAGCAGCTGGTACACCGGTAGAGGGGCCAACGTCCTGACTTTC. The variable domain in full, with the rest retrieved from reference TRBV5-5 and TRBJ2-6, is DAGVTQSPTHLIKTRGQQVTLRCSPISGHKSVSWYQQVLGQGPQFIFQYYEKEERGRGNFPDRFSARQFPNYSSELNVNALLLGDSALYLCASSWYTGRGANVLTFGAGSRLTVL.

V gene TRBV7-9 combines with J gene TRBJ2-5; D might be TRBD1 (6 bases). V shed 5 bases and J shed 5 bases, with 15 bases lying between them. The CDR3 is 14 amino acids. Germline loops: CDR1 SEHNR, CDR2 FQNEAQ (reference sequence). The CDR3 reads CASSMTGGGETQYF. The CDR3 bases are TGTGCCAGCAGCATGACAGGTGGTGGGGAGACCCAGTACTTC.

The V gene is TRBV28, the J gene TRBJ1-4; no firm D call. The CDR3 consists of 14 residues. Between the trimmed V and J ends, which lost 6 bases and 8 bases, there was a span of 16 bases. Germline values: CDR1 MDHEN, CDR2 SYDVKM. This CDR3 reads CASSPSGRREKLFF. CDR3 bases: TGTGCCAGCAGCCCGAGTGGGCGCCGGGAAAAACTGTTTTTT.

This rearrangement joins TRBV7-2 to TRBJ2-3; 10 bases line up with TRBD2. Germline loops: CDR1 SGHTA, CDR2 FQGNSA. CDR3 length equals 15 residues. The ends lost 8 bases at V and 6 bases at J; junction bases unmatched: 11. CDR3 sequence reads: CASGLGAGGPDTQYF. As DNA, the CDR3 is TGTGCCAGCGGTCTCGGAGCGGGGGGGCCCGATACGCAGTATTTT.

The CDR3 reads CSVTSGDTQYF. The CDR3 region has the DNA TGCAGCGTAACTAGCGGAGATACGCAGTATTTT. V and J are TRBV29-1 and TRBJ2-3; 8 nucleotides agree with TRBD2. Germline CDR1 SQVTM, CDR2 ANQGSEA. The CDR3 loop spans 11 amino acids. The V segment lost 6 bases and the J segment 5 bases; nucleotides outside the gene matches: 1.

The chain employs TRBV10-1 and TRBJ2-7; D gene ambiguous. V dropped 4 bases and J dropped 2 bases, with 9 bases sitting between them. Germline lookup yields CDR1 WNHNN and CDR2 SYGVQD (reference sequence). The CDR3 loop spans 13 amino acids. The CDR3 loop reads CASSGSGTYEQYF. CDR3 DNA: TGCGCCAGCAGTGGGTCCGGCACCTACGAGCAGTACTTC.

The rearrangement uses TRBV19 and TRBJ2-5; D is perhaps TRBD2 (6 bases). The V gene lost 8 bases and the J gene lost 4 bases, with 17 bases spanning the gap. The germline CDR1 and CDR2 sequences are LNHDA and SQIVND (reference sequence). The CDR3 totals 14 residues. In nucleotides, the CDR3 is TGTGCCAGTCGGAGGGACTGGGAGGCAGAGACCCAGTACTTC. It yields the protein CASRRDWEAETQYF.

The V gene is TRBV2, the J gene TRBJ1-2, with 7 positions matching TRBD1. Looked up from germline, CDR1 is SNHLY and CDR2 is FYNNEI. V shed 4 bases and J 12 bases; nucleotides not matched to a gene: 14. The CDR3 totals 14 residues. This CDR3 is CASSGRPGQTKDTF. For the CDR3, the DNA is TGTGCCAGCAGTGGAAGACCGGGACAGACAAAAGACACCTTC.

CDR3 nucleotides: TGTGCCAGCAGCTTAATGGGGCCGGCGGAAGCTTTCTTT. This encodes CASSLMGPAEAFF. The chain is built from TRBV7-2 and TRBJ1-1, with D maybe TRBD1 (5 bases). Germline V gives CDR1 SGHTA, CDR2 FQGNSA. V was cut by 2 bases and J by 8 bases, with 12 bases left in between. CDR3 length: 13 amino acids. The full variable domain, in which reference TRBV7-2 and TRBJ1-1 provide the parts outside the CDR3, is GAGVSQSPSNKVTEKGKDVELRCDPISGHTALYWYRQSLGQGLEFLIYFQGNSAPDKSGLPSDRFSAERTGGSVSTLTIQRTQQEDSAVYLCASSLMGPAEAFFGQGTRLTVV.

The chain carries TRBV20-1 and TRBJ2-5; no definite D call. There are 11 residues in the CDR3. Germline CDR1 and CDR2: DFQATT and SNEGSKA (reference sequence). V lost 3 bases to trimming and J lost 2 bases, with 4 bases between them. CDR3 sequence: CSAREQETQYF. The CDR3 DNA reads TGCAGTGCTAGGGAGCAAGAGACCCAGTACTTC.

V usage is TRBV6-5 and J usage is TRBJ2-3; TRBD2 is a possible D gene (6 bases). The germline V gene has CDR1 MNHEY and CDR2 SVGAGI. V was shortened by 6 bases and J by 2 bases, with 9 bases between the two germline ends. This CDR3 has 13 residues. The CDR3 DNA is TGTGCCAGCAGGCGGGACTTCACAGATACGCAGTATTTT. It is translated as CASRRDFTDTQYF.

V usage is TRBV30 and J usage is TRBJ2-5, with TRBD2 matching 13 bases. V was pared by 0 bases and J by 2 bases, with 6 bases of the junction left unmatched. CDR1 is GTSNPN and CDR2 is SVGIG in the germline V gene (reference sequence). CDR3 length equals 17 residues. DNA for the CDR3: TGTGCCTGGAGTGTTATAAGGACTAGCGGGGGTCAAGAGACCCAGTACTTC. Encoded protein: CAWSVIRTSGGQETQYF.

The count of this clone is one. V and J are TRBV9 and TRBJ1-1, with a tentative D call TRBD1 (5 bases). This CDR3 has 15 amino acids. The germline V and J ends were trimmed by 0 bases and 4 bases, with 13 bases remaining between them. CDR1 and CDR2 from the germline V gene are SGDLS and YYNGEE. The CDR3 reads CASSVDPGGGTEAFF. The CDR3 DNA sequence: TGTGCCAGCAGCGTAGATCCGGGGGGGGGCACTGAAGCTTTCTTT. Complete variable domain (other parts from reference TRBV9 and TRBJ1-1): DSGVTQTPKHLITATGQRVTLRCSPRSGDLSVYWYQQSLDQGLQFLIQYYNGEERAKGNILERFSAQQFPDLHSELNLSSLELGDSALYFCASSVDPGGGTEAFFGQGTRLTVV.